The rows below give T cell receptor beta chains drawn from one sample of a study of blood T cell repertoires in COVID-19. Here immunoSEQ multiplex PCR was the method, and the copy in TCRdb shows in-frame clones only, minus some. Of 250,000 to 350,000 clones detected, almost 90% appear once; the ten largest clones hold about 10%. What was sequenced was peripheral blood. All receptors come from a woman aged 25 to 39 with COVID-19, enrolled during active disease. Both conserved end residues are part of each CDR3.

V: TRBV18; CDR3: CASSLDRGHQPQHF
V: TRBV5-5; CDR3: CASSLGWAGQPQHF
V: TRBV28; CDR3: CASSLGGKNIQYF
V: TRBV5-1; CDR3: CASSRRESTDTQYF
V: TRBV27; CDR3: CASRKQSSYNSPLHF
V: TRBV29-1; CDR3: CSVAWTDKASTDTQYF
V: TRBV3-1/TRBV3-2; CDR3: CASSLNDRGDTQYF
V: TRBV10-3; CDR3: CAMGQGYEQYF
V: TRBV9; CDR3: CASSVGPGTGNSGNTIYF
V: TRBV4-1; CDR3: CASSQDPEETQYF
V: TRBV28; CDR3: CASSQRGSRQPQHF
V: TRBV29-1; CDR3: CSARTGDQPQHF
V: TRBV15; CDR3: CATSRDRGLIQPQHF
V: TRBV9; CDR3: CASSVSPQTDRGGYTF
V: TRBV12-3/TRBV12-4; CDR3: CASSFSTGAGYTF
V: TRBV19; CDR3: CASSIDRTGHLYNEKLFF
V: TRBV6-5; CDR3: CASSYSGQGLETQYF
V: TRBV11-2; CDR3: CASSQSGQGIEKLFF
V: TRBV13; CDR3: CASSIRGTNYNEQFF
V: TRBV5-4; CDR3: CASSAPTTSARTGELFF
V: TRBV6-1; CDR3: CASSAGTSGYNEQFF
V: TRBV7-2; CDR3: CASSQQGEAGETQYF
V: TRBV19; CDR3: CASSADVAGGFGEQFF
V: TRBV10-3; CDR3: CATNFGAGGPGTGELFF
V: TRBV11-3; CDR3: CASSLKRAGWNTGELFF
V: TRBV28; CDR3: CASKRQGAQYEQYF
V: TRBV18; CDR3: CASSPPTGPATGELFF
V: TRBV7-3; CDR3: CASSYRTGNGYTF